These 15 T cell receptor beta chains came from one sample sequenced in a study of human T cells and chemical hapten exposure. The time point is: pre-sensitization, week 0. The treatment: therapeutic diphenylcyclopropenone sensitization with weekly scalp DPC. A single record per CDR3 protein comes from TCRdb applying MiXCR to the RACE reads. The data hold approximately 320,000 distinct CDR3 sequences, with around 5.5% observed a single time. The input for sequencing was whole blood, taken in connection with sensitization to the hapten diphenylcyclopropenone (DPC). Receptors were obtained from a woman between 18 and 29 years old with alopecia areata. Some clones in this sample may be carry-over from other donors' samples.

The sample holds a few counts of this clonotype. The V gene is TRBV7-8, the J gene TRBJ1-1; D remains unclear. Trimming cost V 0 bases and J 11 bases, with 16 bases left between them. The CDR3 extends over 14 amino acids. Germline V gives CDR1 SGHVS, CDR2 FQNEAQ. DNA for the CDR3: TGTGCCAGCAGCTTAGCGCAGGCCCTTTTAGCGGCTTTCTTT. Its translation is CASSLAQALLAAFF.

This clonotype showed up just a few times. The chain uses TRBV7-2 and TRBJ2-1; TRBD1 matches 7 bases. This CDR3 has 16 amino acids. CDR1 and CDR2 (germline): SGHTA, FQGNSA. The ends lost 0 bases at V and 2 bases at J; junction bases unmatched: 4. CDR3 sequence reads: CASSLASGGTYNEQFF. DNA of the CDR3: TGTGCCAGCAGCTTAGCATCAGGGGGAACCTACAATGAGCAGTTCTTC.

This clonotype was detected a few times. The chain employs TRBV3-1 and TRBJ2-3; 10 bases fit TRBD2. The CDR3 extends over 18 amino acids. Per germline, CDR1 LGHDT and CDR2 YNNKEL (reference sequence). With V trimmed by 1 base and J by 0 bases, 7 bases remained unmatched. The CDR3 nucleotides are TGTGCCAGCAGCCAAGGGGCTAGCGGGGGCCTTAGCACAGATACGCAGTATTTT. Its protein is CASSQGASGGLSTDTQYF.

This clonotype was detected only a few times. The chain joins TRBV2 to TRBJ2-3; no definite D call. V was trimmed by 4 bases and J by 4 bases, leaving 6 bases between them. CDR1 and CDR2 from the germline V gene are SNHLY and FYNNEI. The CDR3 contains 12 residues. CDR3 region: CASSVLADTQYF. DNA of the CDR3: TGTGCCAGCAGTGTCCTGGCAGATACGCAGTATTTT.

The chain has TRBV20-1 and TRBJ2-7; the D is unclear. The length of the CDR3 is 15 residues. V was clipped by 3 bases and J by 5 bases, with 20 bases between them. Germline CDR1 reads DFQATT; CDR2 reads SNEGSKA (reference sequence). The CDR3: CSASPVVFMVDEQYF. The CDR3 coding sequence is TGCAGTGCTAGCCCGGTCGTATTTATGGTCGACGAGCAGTACTTC.

The gene calls are TRBV3-1 and TRBJ2-6; 9 positions match TRBD1. Germline V gene data show CDR1 as LGHDT and CDR2 as YNNKEL (reference sequence). The J segment lost 3 bases and the V segment lost 3 bases, leaving 9 bases of the junction unmatched. CDR3 length equals 18 residues. In DNA, the CDR3 is TGTGCCAGCAGCCACAGAGGACAGGGGCTAGTTGGGGCCAACGTCCTGACTTTC. It yields the protein CASSHRGQGLVGANVLTF. Variable domain in full (rest from reference TRBV3-1 and TRBJ2-6): DTAVSQTPKYLVTQMGNDKSIKCEQNLGHDTMYWYKQDSKKFLKIMFSYNNKELIINETVPNRFSPKSPDKAHLNLHINSLELGDSAVYFCASSHRGQGLVGANVLTFGAGSRLTVL.

This clonotype has more than one count but fewer than ten. The chain joins TRBV7-2 to TRBJ1-2, with TRBD1 as a possible D gene (6 bases). V gave up 7 bases and J gave up 5 bases, with 20 bases separating them. CDR1 SGHTA and CDR2 FQGNSA come from the germline V gene. This CDR3 region has 15 residues. In nucleotides, the CDR3 is TGTGCCAGCACCATGTGGGCAGGGGAGGATTATGGCTACACCTTC. Its protein product is CASTMWAGEDYGYTF.

The chain links TRBV4-1 to TRBJ2-2; 9 nucleotides line up with TRBD1. The germline CDR1 and CDR2 sequences are MGHRA and YSYEKL. CDR3 length: 15 amino acids. V was pared by 2 bases and J by 7 bases, with 5 bases of the junction left unmatched. CDR3 region: CASSQMTGGGGELFF. In DNA, the CDR3 is TGCGCCAGCAGCCAAATGACAGGGGGTGGCGGGGAGCTGTTTTTT.

The chain is built from TRBV6-5 and TRBJ2-7; D is possibly TRBD2 (7 bases). CDR1 is MNHEY and CDR2 is SVGAGI in the germline V gene. Trimming shortened V by 6 bases and J by 0 bases, and 15 bases separated the two germline ends. The CDR3 totals 15 residues. The CDR3 DNA follows: TGTGCCAGCAGCAGGCGGGGGCCCAGCTCCTACGAGCAGTACTTC. Translation gives CASSRRGPSSYEQYF.

This clonotype appeared many times. This chain links TRBV6-2 or TRBV6-3 with TRBJ1-5; 7 nucleotides agree with TRBD1. CDR3 length equals 13 residues. V gave up 8 bases and J gave up 0 bases; unmatched junction bases: 1. Germline CDR1 is MNHEY and CDR2 is SVGEGT. The DNA for the CDR3 is TGTGCCAGCGGACAGGATAGCAATCAGCCCCAGCATTTT. Its protein product is CASGQDSNQPQHF.

This clonotype showed up many times. The chain employs TRBV13 and TRBJ2-7, with 11 bases that match TRBD2. The CDR3 totals 16 residues. Germline CDR1 is PRHDT and CDR2 is FYEKMQ (reference sequence). Losses at the gene ends were 4 bases for V and 2 bases for J; bases not matched to a gene: 7. The CDR3 protein is CASSSQTSGEAYEQYF. The CDR3 DNA reads TGTGCCAGCAGCTCCCAGACTAGCGGGGAAGCCTACGAGCAGTACTTC.

This clonotype showed up many times. The chain couples TRBV29-1 to TRBJ2-7, with D possibly being TRBD1 or TRBD2 (5 bases each). The CDR3 extends over 13 amino acids. Germline V gene sequence: CDR1 SQVTM, CDR2 ANQGSEA. V lost 1 base and J lost 6, with 13 bases in between. As DNA, the CDR3 is TGCAGCGTTGAAGTTTCCCGGGGCCCCGAGCAGTACTTC. This codes for CSVEVSRGPEQYF.

This clonotype occurred a few times. The rearrangement uses TRBV14 and TRBJ2-1; D perhaps matches TRBD2 (6 bases). Germline V gene data show CDR1 as SGHDN and CDR2 as FVKESK. Trimming took 0 bases from V and 4 from J, leaving 13 bases between them. The CDR3 extends over 16 amino acids. CDR3 protein: CASSQEWTEGYNEQFF. Here the CDR3 DNA reads TGTGCCAGCAGCCAAGAATGGACGGAGGGTTACAATGAGCAGTTCTTC.

This clonotype was recorded at least ten times. The chain is built from TRBV10-3 and TRBJ2-3; no firm D call. CDR3 length: 13 amino acids. V dropped 6 bases and J dropped 1 base, with 8 bases sitting between them. Germline loops: CDR1 ENHRY, CDR2 SYGVKD. The CDR3 loop is CAISGPGTDTQYF. The DNA for the CDR3 is TGTGCCATCAGCGGACCGGGCACAGATACGCAGTATTTT.

This clonotype was observed a handful of times. The chain carries TRBV6-2 or TRBV6-3 and TRBJ2-2; D gene ambiguous. The CDR3 is 15 amino acids. The V end was cut by 0 bases, the J end by 0 bases, with 5 bases between. Germline CDR1 and CDR2: MNHEY and SVGEGT. The CDR3 DNA is TGTGCCAGCAGTTACTCTGGTCCGAACACCGGGGAGCTGTTTTTT. Translation gives CASSYSGPNTGELFF.